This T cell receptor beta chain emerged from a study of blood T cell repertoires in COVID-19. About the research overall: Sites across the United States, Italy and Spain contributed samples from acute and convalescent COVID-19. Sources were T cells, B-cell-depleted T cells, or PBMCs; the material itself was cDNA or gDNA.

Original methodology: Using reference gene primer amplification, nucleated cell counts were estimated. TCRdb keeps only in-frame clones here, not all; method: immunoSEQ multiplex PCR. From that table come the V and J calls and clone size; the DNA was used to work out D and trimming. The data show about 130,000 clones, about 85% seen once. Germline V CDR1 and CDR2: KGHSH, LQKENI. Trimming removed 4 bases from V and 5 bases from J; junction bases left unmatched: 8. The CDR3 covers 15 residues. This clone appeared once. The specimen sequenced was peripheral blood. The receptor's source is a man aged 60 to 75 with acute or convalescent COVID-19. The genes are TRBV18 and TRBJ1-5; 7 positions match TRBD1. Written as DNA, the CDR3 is TGTGCCAGCTCACGAGACAGGGACTTCGATCAGCCCCAGCATTTT. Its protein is CASSRDRDFDQPQHF.